This T cell receptor beta chain was found in a study of blood T cell repertoires in COVID-19. Study-wide background: PBMCs, B-cell-depleted T cells, or T cells provided the cDNA or gDNA that made up the material.

All enrollees were about 18 to 90 years old and from some 24 US areas. The table came from immunoSEQ multiplex PCR; TCRdb's copy has only in-frame clones and leaves some out. The sample has a few hundred thousand clones, just under 90% seen once; the top ten hold almost 9.5%. Germline V lookup: CDR1 LGHNA, CDR2 YNFKEQ. The CDR3 has 16 residues. The V end lost 1 base, the J end lost 2 bases, and 15 bases lay between the germline ends. The clonotype originates from a woman aged 25 to 39 who had recovered from COVID-19. The specimen sequenced was PBMCs or T cells enriched from blood (not recorded which). This chain connects TRBV4-2 to TRBJ2-7, with D possibly TRBD1 on 6 matching bases. The CDR3 DNA reads TGTGCCAGCAGCCAAGCTCCGGGACAAGGCCCCTACGAGCAGTACTTC. Translating it yields CASSQAPGQGPYEQYF.